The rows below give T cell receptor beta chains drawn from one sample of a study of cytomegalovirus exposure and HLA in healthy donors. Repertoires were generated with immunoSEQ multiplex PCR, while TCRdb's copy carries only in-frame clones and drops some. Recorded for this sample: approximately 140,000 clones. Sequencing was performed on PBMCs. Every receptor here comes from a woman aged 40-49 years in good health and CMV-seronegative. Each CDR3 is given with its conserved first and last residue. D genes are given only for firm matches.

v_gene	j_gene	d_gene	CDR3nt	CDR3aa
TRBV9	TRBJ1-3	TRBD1	TGTGCCAGCAGCGTTTCAGGGGGCGCCTCTGGAAACACCATATATTTT	CASSVSGGASGNTIYF
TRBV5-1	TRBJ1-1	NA	TGCGCCAGCAGTCGACAGCGATTGAACACTGAAGCTTTCTTT	CASSRQRLNTEAFF
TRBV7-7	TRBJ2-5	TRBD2	TGTGCTAGCAGCCAAAGACTAGCGGGGCGGGAGACCCAGTACTTC	CASSQRLAGRETQYF
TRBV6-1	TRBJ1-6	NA	TGTGCCAGCACCTCGAGGGTTTCCTCACCCCTCCACTTT	CASTSRVSSPLHF
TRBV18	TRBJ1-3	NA	TGTGCCAGCTCTCCTTATTCGGGTTCCTCTGGAAACACCATATATTTT	CASSPYSGSSGNTIYF
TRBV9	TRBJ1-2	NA	TGTGCCAGCAGCGCGATGCACAACATCAATGGCTACACCTTC	CASSAMHNINGYTF
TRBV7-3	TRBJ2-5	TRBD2	TGTGCCAGCAGCTCTAGCGGGCAAGAGACCCAGTACTTC	CASSSSGQETQYF
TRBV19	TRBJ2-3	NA	TGTGCCAGTAGTTCACTAGGTAGCACAGATACGCAGTATTTT	CASSSLGSTDTQYF
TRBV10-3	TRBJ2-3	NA	TGTGCCATCAGTGAGAGGAGAACTAGCACAGATACGCAGTATTTT	CAISERRTSTDTQYF
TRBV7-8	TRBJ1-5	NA	TGTGCCAGCAGCTTCTACACCGGGAGACAGCCCCAGCATTTT	CASSFYTGRQPQHF
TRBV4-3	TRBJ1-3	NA	TGCGCCAGCAGCCAAGCAAGACAGCTGAGGAACATATATTTT	CASSQARQLRNIYF
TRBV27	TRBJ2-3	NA	TGTGCCAGCAGTGCCCGGGACATCACAGATACGCAGTATTTT	CASSARDITDTQYF
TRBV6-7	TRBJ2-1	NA	TGTGCCAGCACCCCGGGGAGACATCTCGAGCAGTTCTTC	CASTPGRHLEQFF
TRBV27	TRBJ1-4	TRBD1	TGTGCCAGCAGTCCTCGCCAAGGCAGGGGGGCCGGAAAACTGTTTTTT	CASSPRQGRGAGKLFF
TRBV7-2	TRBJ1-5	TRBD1	TGTGCCAGCAGTCCACAGGGGGCAGGTCAGCCCCAGCATTTT	CASSPQGAGQPQHF
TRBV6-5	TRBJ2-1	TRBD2	TGTGCCAGCAGTAAGCGGGGGGCTTACAATGAGCAGTTCTTC	CASSKRGAYNEQFF
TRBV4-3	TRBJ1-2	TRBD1	TGCGCCAGCAGCCAAGATCTTTCACAGGGGCGATATGGCTACACCTTC	CASSQDLSQGRYGYTF
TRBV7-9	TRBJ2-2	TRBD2	TGTGCCAGCAGCGGTTTACGGATCCCGGGGAGGGAGACCGGGGAGCTGTTTTTT	CASSGLRIPGRETGELFF
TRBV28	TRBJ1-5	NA	TGTGCCAGCAGGGGGCTGGGAGGTGGAAATCAGCCCCAGCATTTT	CASRGLGGGNQPQHF
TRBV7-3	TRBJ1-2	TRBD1	TGTGCCAGCAGCCAGGGACAGGGGTACGGCTACACCTTC	CASSQGQGYGYTF
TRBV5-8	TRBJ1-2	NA	TGTGCCAGCAGCTTGGTCGACGGAGACAACTATGGCTACACCTTC	CASSLVDGDNYGYTF
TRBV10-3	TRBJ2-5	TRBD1	TGTGCCATCAGGGGGACAGGGTCTCAAGAGACCCAGTACTTC	CAIRGTGSQETQYF
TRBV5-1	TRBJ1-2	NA	TGCGCCAGCAGCTTGGACAGATATGACTATGGCTACACCTTC	CASSLDRYDYGYTF
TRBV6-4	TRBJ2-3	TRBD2	TGTGCCAGCAGTGACGCCGCGGGGGGCACAGATACGCAGTATTTT	CASSDAAGGTDTQYF
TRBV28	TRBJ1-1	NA	TGTGCCAGCAGGGGAGGCGACAGCAAGAACACTGAAGCTTTCTTT	CASRGGDSKNTEAFF
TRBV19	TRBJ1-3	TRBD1	TGTGCCAGTACCATCCCAGCAGGGGGCGGAAACACCATATATTTT	CASTIPAGGGNTIYF
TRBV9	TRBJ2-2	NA	TGTGCCAGCAGCGTAGTTACACCCGGGGAGCTGTTTTTT	CASSVVTPGELFF
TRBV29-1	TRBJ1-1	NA	TGCAGCGTTCTCCTCGGACAGAAGAACACTGAAGCTTTCTTT	CSVLLGQKNTEAFF
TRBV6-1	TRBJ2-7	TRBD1	TGTGCCATCGTGGACAGGCCTAGATCCTACGAGCAGTACTTC	CAIVDRPRSYEQYF
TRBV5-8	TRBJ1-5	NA	TGTGCCAGCAGACGGGGTCAGCCCCAGCATTTT	CASRRGQPQHF
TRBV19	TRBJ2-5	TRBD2	TGTGCCAGTAGTGAAATAAGCGGGGGCCAAGAGACCCAGTACTTC	CASSEISGGQETQYF
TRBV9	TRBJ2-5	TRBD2	TGTGCCAGCAGCCCCACGGGAGGGTCCCAAGAGACCCAGTACTTC	CASSPTGGSQETQYF
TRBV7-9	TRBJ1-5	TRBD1	TGTGCCAGCAGCACAACAGGGGGCGGTCAGCCCCAGCATTTT	CASSTTGGGQPQHF
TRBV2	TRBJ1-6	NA	TGTGCCAGCAGTGGAGAGGGTACCTATAATTCACCCCTCCACTTT	CASSGEGTYNSPLHF
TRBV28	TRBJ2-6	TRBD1	TGTGCCAGCAGTTCGGCGGGACAGGGGGTCTCTGGGGCCAACGTCCTGACTTTC	CASSSAGQGVSGANVLTF
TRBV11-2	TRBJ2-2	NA	TGTGCCAGCAGCTTCTCCGGGGTCACCGGGGAGCTGTTTTTT	CASSFSGVTGELFF
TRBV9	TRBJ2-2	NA	TGTGCCAGCAAATGGACAGAGAACACCGGGGAGCTGTTTTTT	CASKWTENTGELFF
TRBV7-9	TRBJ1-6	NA	TGTGCCAGCAGCTTTTTTGGAGCAGAGTTAGGATCACCCCTCCACTTT	CASSFFGAELGSPLHF
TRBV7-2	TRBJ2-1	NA	TGTGCCAGCAGCTTAGGCGTGAGCTCCTACAATGAGCAGTTCTTC	CASSLGVSSYNEQFF
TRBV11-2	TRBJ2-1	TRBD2	TGTGCCAGCAGCCCCTCGAGAGCGGGGGGGCACAATGAGCAGTTCTTC	CASSPSRAGGHNEQFF
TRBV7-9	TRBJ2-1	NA	TGTGCCAGCAGCTTAGCGCTAGATGAGCAGTTCTTC	CASSLALDEQFF
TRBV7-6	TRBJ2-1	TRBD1	TGTGCCAGCAGCTTAGATTGGACAGGGAACAATGAGCAGTTCTTC	CASSLDWTGNNEQFF
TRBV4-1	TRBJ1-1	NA	TGCGCCAGCAGCCAAGATCAAGCCTCCAGGGCCCAGAACACTGAAGCTTTCTTT	CASSQDQASRAQNTEAFF
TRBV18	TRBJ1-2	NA	TGTGCCAGCTCCCCCGGAGGGGCCCGTCGGGATGGCTACACCTTC	CASSPGGARRDGYTF
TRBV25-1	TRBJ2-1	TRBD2	TGTGCCAGCAGTGAATCGGGGGGGCACGATGAGCAGTTCTTC	CASSESGGHDEQFF
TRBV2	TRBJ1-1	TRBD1	TGTGCCAGCCAAGGGGGCTTGAACACTGAAGCTTTCTTT	CASQGGLNTEAFF
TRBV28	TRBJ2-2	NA	TGTGCCAGCAGCAAGATCCTTACACCGGGGGAGCTGTTTTTT	CASSKILTPGELFF
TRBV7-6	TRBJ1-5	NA	TGTGCCAGCAGCTTAGGGGCCTCAGGGCCCCGGCAGCCCCAGCATTTT	CASSLGASGPRQPQHF
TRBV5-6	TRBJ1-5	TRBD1	TGTGCCAGCAGCTACGGGACAGGACATAATCAGCCCCAGCATTTT	CASSYGTGHNQPQHF
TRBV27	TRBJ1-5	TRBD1	TGTGCCAGCAGTTCAGTGGACAGGGTGAATCAGCCCCAGCATTTT	CASSSVDRVNQPQHF
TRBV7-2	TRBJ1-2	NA	TGTGCCAGCAGCGACGGCAGGCCCGATGGCTACACCTTC	CASSDGRPDGYTF